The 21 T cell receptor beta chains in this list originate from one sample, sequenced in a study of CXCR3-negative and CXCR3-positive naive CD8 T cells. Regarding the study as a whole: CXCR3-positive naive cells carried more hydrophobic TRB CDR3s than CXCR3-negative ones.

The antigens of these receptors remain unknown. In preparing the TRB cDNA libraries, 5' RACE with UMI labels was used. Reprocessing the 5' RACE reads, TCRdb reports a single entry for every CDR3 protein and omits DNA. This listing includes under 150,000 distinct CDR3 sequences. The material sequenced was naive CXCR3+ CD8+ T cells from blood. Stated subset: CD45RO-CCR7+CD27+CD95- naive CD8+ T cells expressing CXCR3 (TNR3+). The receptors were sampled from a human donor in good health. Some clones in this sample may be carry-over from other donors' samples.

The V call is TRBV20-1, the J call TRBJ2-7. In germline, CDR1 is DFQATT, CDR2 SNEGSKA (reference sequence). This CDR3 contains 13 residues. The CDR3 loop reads CSAREGTVYEQYF.

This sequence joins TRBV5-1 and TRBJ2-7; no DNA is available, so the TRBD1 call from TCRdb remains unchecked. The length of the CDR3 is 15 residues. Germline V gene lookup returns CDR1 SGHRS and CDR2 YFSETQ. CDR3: CASSPGTGWSLEQYF.

This chain's CDR3 is CASSLALALTGELFF. The rearrangement joins TRBV5-1 to TRBJ2-2. The V gene's germline CDR1 is SGHRS and CDR2 YFSETQ. The CDR3 spans 15 residues. The full variable domain, in which reference TRBV5-1 and TRBJ2-2 provide the parts outside the CDR3, is KAGVTQTPRYLIKTRGQQVTLSCSPISGHRSVSWYQQTPGQGLQFLFEYFSETQRNKGNFPGRFSGRQFSNSRSEMNVSTLELGDSALYLCASSLALALTGELFFGEGSRLTVL.

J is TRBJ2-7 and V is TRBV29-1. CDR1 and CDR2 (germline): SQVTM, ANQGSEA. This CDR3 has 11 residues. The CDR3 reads CSASTTYEQYF.

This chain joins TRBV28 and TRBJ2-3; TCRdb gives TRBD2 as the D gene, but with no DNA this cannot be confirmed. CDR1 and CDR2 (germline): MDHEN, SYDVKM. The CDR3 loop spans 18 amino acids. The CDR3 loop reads CASTPPAGGRFGTDTQYF.

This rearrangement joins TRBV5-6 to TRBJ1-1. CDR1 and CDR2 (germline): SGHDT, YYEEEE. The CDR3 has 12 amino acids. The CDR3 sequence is CASSVNVVEAFF.

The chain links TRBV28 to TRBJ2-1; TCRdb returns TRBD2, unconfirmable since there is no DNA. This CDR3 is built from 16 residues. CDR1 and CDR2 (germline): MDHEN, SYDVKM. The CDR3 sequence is CASSLLPGTSGTEQFF.

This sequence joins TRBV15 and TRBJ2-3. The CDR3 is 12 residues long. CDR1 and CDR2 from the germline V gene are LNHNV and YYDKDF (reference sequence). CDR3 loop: CATSRSTDTQYF. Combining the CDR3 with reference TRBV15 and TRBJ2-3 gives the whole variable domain DAMVIQNPRYQVTQFGKPVTLSCSQTLNHNVMYWYQQKSSQAPKLLFHYYDKDFNNEADTPDNFQSRRPNTSFCFLDIRSPGLGDTAMYLCATSRSTDTQYFGPGTRLTVL.

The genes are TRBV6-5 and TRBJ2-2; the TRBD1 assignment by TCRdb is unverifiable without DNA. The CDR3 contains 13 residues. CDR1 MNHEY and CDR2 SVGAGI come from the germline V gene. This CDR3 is CASSYSGGGELFF.

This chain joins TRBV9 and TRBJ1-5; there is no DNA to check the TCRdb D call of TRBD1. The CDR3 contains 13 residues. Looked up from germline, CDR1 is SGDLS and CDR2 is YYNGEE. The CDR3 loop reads CASSAGTSGPQHF.

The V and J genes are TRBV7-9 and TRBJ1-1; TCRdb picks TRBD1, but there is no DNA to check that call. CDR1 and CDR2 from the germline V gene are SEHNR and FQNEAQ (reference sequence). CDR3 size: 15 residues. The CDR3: CASTPHNDRPTEAFF.

The CDR3 reads CASSPSSGLKETQYF. This chain links TRBV3-1 with TRBJ2-5; without DNA, the TCRdb call of TRBD2 cannot be checked. The CDR3 extends over 15 amino acids. Germline V gene sequence: CDR1 LGHDT, CDR2 YNNKEL (reference sequence).

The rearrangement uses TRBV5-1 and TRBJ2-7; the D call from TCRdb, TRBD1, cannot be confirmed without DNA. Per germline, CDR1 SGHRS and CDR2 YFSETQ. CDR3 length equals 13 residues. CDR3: CASRGTTYYEQYF. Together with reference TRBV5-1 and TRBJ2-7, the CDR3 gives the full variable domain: KAGVTQTPRYLIKTRGQQVTLSCSPISGHRSVSWYQQTPGQGLQFLFEYFSETQRNKGNFPGRFSGRQFSNSRSEMNVSTLELGDSALYLCASRGTTYYEQYFGPGTRLTVT.

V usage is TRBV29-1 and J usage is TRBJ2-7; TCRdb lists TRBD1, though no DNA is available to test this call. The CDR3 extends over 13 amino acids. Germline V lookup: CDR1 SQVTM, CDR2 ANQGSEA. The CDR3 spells CSVHREGDYEQYF.

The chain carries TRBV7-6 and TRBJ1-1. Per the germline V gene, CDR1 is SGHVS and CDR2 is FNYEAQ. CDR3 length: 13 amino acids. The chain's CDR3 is CASSFRRDTEAFF.

The CDR3 loop is CASSPQNTGELFF. The V call is TRBV28, the J call TRBJ2-2. Germline V CDR1 and CDR2: MDHEN, SYDVKM. This CDR3 has 13 amino acids.

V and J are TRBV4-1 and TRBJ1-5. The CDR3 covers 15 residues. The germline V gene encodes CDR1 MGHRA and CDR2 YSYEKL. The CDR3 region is CASSQYLGQDQPQHF.

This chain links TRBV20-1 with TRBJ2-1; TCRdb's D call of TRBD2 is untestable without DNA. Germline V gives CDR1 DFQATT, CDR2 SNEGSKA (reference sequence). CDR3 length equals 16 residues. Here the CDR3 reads CSASPNIAGGHNEQFF.

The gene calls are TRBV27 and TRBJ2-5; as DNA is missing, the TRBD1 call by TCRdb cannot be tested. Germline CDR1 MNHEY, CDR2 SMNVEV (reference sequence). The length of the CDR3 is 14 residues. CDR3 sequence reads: CASSPGTVPETQYF.

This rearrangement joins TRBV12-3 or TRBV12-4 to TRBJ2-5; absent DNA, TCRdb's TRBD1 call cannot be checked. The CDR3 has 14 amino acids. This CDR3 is CASSRSDRQETQYF.

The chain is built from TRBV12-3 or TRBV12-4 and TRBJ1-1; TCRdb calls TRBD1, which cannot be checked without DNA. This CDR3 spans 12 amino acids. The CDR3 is CASSSPGTEAFF.